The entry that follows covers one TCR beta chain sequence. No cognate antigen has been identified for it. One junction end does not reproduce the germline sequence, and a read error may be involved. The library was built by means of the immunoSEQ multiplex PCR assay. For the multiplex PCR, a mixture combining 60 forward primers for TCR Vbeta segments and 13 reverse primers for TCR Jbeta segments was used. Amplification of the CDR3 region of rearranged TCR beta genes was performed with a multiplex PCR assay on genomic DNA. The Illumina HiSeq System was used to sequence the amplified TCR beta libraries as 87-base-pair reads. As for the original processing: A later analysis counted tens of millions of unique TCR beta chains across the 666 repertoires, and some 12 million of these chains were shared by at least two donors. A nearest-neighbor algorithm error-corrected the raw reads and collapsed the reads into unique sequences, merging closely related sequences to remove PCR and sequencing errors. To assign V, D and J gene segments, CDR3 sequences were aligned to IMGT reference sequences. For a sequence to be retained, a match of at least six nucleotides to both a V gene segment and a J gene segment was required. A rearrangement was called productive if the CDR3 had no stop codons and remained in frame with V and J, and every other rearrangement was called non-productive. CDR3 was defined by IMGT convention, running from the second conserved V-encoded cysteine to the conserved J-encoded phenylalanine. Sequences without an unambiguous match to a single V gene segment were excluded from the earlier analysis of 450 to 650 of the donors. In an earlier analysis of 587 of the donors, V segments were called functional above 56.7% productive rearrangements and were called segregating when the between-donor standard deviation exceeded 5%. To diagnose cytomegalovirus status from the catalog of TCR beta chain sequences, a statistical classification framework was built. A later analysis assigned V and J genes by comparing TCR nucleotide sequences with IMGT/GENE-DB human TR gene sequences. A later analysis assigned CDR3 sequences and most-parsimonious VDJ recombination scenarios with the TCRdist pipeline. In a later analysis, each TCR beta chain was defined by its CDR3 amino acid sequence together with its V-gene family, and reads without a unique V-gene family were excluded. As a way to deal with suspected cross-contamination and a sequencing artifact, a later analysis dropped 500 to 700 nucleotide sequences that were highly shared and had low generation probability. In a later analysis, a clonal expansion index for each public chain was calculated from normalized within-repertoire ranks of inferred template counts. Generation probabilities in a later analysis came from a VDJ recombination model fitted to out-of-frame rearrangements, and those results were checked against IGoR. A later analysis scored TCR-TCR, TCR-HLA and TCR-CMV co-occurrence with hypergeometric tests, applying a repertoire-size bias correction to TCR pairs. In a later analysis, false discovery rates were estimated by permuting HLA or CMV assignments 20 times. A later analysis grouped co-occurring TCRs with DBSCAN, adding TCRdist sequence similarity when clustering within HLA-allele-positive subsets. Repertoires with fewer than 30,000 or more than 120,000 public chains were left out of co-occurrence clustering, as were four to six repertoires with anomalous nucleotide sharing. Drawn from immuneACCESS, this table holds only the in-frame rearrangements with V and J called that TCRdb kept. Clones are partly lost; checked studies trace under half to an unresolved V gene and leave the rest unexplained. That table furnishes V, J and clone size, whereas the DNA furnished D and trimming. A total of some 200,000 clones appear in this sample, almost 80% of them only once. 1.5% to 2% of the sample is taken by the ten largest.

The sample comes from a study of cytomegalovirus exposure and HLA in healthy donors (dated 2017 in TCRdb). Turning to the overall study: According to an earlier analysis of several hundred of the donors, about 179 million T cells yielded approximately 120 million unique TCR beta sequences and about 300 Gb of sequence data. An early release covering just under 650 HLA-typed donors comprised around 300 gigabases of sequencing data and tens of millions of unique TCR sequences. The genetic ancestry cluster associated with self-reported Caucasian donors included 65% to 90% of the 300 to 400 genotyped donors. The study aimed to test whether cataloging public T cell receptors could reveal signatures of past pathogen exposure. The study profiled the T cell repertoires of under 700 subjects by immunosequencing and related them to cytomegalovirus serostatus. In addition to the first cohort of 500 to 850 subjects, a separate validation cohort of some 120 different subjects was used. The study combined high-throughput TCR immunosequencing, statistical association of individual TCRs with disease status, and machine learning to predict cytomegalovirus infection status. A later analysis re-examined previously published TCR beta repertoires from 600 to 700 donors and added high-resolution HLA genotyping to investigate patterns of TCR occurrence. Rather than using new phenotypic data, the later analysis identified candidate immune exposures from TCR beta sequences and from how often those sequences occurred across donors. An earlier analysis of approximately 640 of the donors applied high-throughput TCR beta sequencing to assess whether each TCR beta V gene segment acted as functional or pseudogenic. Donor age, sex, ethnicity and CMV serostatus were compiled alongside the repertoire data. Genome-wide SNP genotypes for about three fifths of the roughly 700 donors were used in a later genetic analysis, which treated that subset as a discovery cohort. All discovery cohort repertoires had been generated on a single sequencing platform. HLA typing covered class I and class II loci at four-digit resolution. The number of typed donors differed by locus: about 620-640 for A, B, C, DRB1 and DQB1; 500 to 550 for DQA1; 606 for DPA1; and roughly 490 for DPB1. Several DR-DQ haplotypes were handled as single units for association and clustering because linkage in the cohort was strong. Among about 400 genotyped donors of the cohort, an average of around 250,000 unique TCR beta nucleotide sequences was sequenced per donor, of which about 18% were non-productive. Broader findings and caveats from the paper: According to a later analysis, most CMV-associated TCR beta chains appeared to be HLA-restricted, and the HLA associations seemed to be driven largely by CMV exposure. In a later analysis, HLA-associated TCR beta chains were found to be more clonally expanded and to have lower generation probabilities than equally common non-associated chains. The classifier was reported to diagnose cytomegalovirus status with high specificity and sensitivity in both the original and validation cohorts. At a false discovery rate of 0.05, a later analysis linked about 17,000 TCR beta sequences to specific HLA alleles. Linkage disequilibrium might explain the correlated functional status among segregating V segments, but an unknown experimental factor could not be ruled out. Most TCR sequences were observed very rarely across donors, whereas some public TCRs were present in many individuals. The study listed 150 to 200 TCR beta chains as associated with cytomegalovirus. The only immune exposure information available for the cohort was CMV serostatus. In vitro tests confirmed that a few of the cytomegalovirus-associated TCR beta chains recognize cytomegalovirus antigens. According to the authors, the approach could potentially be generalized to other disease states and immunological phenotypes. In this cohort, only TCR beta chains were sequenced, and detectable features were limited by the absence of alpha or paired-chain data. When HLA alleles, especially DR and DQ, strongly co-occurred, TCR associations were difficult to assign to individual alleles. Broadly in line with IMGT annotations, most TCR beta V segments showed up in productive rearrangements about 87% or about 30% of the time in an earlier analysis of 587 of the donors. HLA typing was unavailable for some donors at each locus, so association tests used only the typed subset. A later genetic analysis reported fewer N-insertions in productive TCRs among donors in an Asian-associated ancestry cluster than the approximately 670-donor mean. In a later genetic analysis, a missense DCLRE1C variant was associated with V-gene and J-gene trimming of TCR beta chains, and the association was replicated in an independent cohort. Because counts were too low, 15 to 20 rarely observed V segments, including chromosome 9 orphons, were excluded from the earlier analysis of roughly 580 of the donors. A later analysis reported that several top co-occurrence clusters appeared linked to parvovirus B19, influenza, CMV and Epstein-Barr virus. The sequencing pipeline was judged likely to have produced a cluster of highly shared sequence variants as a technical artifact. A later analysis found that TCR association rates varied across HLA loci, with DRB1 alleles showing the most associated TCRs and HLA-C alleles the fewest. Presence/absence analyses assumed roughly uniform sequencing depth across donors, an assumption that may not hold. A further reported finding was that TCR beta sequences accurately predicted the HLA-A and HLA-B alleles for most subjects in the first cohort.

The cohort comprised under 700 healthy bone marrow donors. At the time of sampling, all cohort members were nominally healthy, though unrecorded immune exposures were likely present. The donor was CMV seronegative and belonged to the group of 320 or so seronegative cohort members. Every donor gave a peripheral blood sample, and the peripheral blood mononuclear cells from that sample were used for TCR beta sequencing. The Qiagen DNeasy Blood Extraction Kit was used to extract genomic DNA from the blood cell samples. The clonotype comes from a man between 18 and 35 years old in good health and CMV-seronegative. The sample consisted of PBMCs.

The nucleotide sequence is TGTGCTAGCAGCTTAGGCAGGGGCCGTTCCAACGAGCAGTACTTC. This sequence encodes CASSLGRGRSNEQYF. The chain was built from TRBV7-7 and TRBJ2-7; TRBD1 could be the D gene, as 6 bases match. From the cysteine up to the phenylalanine, the CDR3 has a length of 15 residues. Of the read, only the CDR3 DNA is kept; its 45 bases are in frame from base 1. According to the germline V gene (reference sequence), CDR1 reads SSHAT and CDR2 reads FNYEAQ.